This T cell receptor (beta chain) originates from a study of technical replicates of blood from a handful of donors. This clone was seen just once. This table comes from immunoSEQ multiplex PCR, and its TCRdb copy is limited to in-frame clones, with some not included. The sample lists around 50,000 clones, roughly 94% occurring once. Sequencing input: T cells isolated from PBMCs. The clonotype was recovered from a human donor in good health.

The CDR3 here is CASGRLAGEVGNEQFF. CDR3 in DNA: TGTGCCAGCGGAAGACTAGCGGGAGAGGTTGGCAATGAGCAGTTCTTC. V gene TRBV7-8 combines with J gene TRBJ2-1; 12 nucleotides agree with TRBD2. The CDR3 loop spans 16 amino acids. J lost 6 bases, V lost 8 bases, and 11 bases had no gene match. Germline V gene sequence: CDR1 SGHVS, CDR2 FQNEAQ.